This T cell receptor (beta chain) was obtained from a study of blood T cells in healthy people across ages. A second PCR of about 6 to 12 cycles used a sample-barcoded 5' primer and a J-beta primer mix. TCRdb re-called the 5' RACE reads with MiXCR, one entry per CDR3 protein. The sample carries over a million distinct CDR3 sequences, roughly 45% recorded once. The CDR3 length is 15 residues. Germline V gives CDR1 SGHRS, CDR2 YFSETQ. V was clipped by 0 bases and J by 6 bases, with 14 bases between them. Sequencing was performed on blood. The chain couples TRBV5-1 to TRBJ2-3, with a weak D call TRBD1 (6 bases). This sequence originates from a woman aged 18-29 years in good health. The CDR3: CASSLVGASRDTQYF. The CDR3 region has the DNA TGCGCCAGCAGCTTGGTGGGGGCCAGCCGGGATACGCAGTATTTT.